One and the same sample provided the 16 T cell receptor beta chains below, sequenced in a study of control samples from healthy donors and cancer patients. The data were produced by immunoSEQ multiplex PCR, yet TCRdb's version contains in-frame clones alone and is incomplete. This table has roughly 130,000 clones, around 90% appearing once. The sample taken for sequencing was blood. These receptors were taken from a man between 18 and 35 years old in good health.

The CDR3 coding sequence is TGTGCCAGCAGCGTCTACCGGGACACTTCTTACTATGGCTACACCTTC. The encoded protein is CASSVYRDTSYYGYTF. The gene calls are TRBV7-9 and TRBJ1-2; D perhaps matches TRBD1 (6 bases). Trimming took off 5 bases at V and 3 bases at J, with 19 bases between the two ends. The germline gives CDR1 SEHNR, CDR2 FQNEAQ (reference sequence). The CDR3 contains 16 residues. The entire variable domain, with the rest obtained from reference TRBV7-9 and TRBJ1-2, is as follows: DTGVSQNPRHKITKRGQNVTFRCDPISEHNRLYWYRQTLGQGPEFLTYFQNEAQLEKSRLLSDRFSAERPKGSFSTLEIQRTEQGDSAMYLCASSVYRDTSYYGYTFGSGTRLTVV.

The gene calls are TRBV3-1 (or the pseudogene TRBV3-2) and TRBJ2-6; D remains unclear. This CDR3 spans 13 amino acids. Germline CDR1 and CDR2: LGHDT and YNNKEL (reference sequence). V was pared by 4 bases and J by 4 bases, with 5 bases between. CDR3 DNA sequence: TGTGCCAGCAGCCGCGCCGGGGCCAACGTCCTGACTTTC. This gives the protein CASSRAGANVLTF.

The J gene is TRBJ2-3, the V gene TRBV19; possibly TRBD1 for D (6 bases). In germline, CDR1 is LNHDA, CDR2 SQIVND (reference sequence). CDR3 length equals 16 residues. Trimming cost V 4 bases and J 5 bases, with 19 bases left between them. The DNA for the CDR3 is TGTGCCAGTAGTACCCGCACAGGGAGTTTGCTAGATACGCAGTATTTT. Protein: CASSTRTGSLLDTQYF.

The chain has TRBV6-5 and TRBJ2-5; tentatively, D is TRBD2 (6 bases). Germline CDR1 and CDR2: MNHEY and SVGAGI. The germline V and J ends were trimmed by 7 bases and 1 base, with 13 bases remaining between them. The CDR3 contains 14 residues. CDR3: CASTDYPSQETQYF. The CDR3 DNA follows: TGTGCCAGCACGGACTACCCTTCCCAAGAGACCCAGTACTTC.

V usage is TRBV12-3 or TRBV12-4 and J usage is TRBJ1-2; D unclear. This CDR3 is built from 13 residues. V lost 6 bases and J lost 4, with 12 bases in between. DNA of the CDR3: TGTGCCAGCAGCGGGAGGGCGGGCTATGGCTACACCTTC. As protein: CASSGRAGYGYTF.

The rearrangement links TRBV7-3 to TRBJ2-1, with 8 positions matching TRBD2. Germline CDR1 SGHTA, CDR2 FQGTGA. The CDR3 has 16 residues. V was clipped by 0 bases and J by 5 bases; unmatched bases: 6. The CDR3 region is CASSLTASGGNNEQFF. DNA for the CDR3: TGTGCCAGCAGCTTAACAGCCAGCGGGGGTAACAATGAGCAGTTCTTC.

The gene calls are TRBV6-6 and TRBJ1-5, with D hard to call. The CDR3 runs to 14 residues. V was shortened by 4 bases and J by 3 bases, with 10 bases between the two germline ends. Germline V gene lookup returns CDR1 MNHNY and CDR2 SVGAGI (reference sequence). CDR3 nucleotide sequence: TGTGCCAGCAGTTTGGGTTTTGACAATCAGCCCCAGCATTTT. The encoded protein is CASSLGFDNQPQHF.

V gene TRBV3-1 (or the pseudogene TRBV3-2) combines with J gene TRBJ2-1; 7 nucleotides align to TRBD2. V dropped 3 bases and J dropped 8; count of bases not matched to a gene: 16. The germline V gene encodes CDR1 LGHDT and CDR2 YNNKEL (reference sequence). The CDR3 sequence is 17 residues long. The CDR3 DNA reads TGTGCCAGCAGCCATGGAACCGGGCGGGAGAGCGGCTATGAGCAGTTCTTC. It translates to CASSHGTGRESGYEQFF.

This clone occurred once. The gene calls are TRBV15 and TRBJ1-1, with a weak D call TRBD1 (5 bases). V lost 11 bases to trimming and J lost 0 bases, with 10 bases between them. The CDR3 sequence is 12 residues long. Germline CDR1 and CDR2: LNHNV and YYDKDF (reference sequence). The CDR3 coding sequence is TGTGCCGCCGGACAACTGAACACTGAAGCTTTCTTT. Translation gives CAAGQLNTEAFF.

The rearrangement joins TRBV21-1 to TRBJ1-1. TRBV21-1 is a known pseudogene. The CDR3 totals 16 residues. The CDR3 loop reads CASSLQGVRRVAEAFF. CDR3 sequence (DNA): TGTGCCAGCAGCCTCCAAGGGGTACGGAGGGTTGCTGAAGCTTTCTTT.

This chain links TRBV28 with TRBJ1-1; 7 positions match TRBD1. J lost 5 bases, V lost 5 bases, and 8 bases had no gene match. The CDR3 spans 14 residues. The germline V gene encodes CDR1 MDHEN and CDR2 SYDVKM. CDR3 nucleotide sequence: TGTGCCAGCAGTCTTCCCCAGGGGGAAACTGAAGCTTTCTTT. Its translation: CASSLPQGETEAFF.

This chain links TRBV3-1 (or the pseudogene TRBV3-2) with TRBJ2-1; D tentatively reads TRBD1 or TRBD2 (7 bases each). The germline V and J ends were trimmed by 4 bases and 9 bases, with 19 bases remaining between them. Germline V gene data show CDR1 as LGHDT and CDR2 as YNNKEL (reference sequence). This CDR3 spans 15 amino acids. In DNA form, the CDR3 reads TGTGCCAGCAGCCTTTCTTCCCAGGGGGGGGTTGAGCAGTTCTTC. Its protein is CASSLSSQGGVEQFF.

This chain uses TRBV7-2 with TRBJ1-1; D is unresolved. V was cut by 3 bases and J by 2 bases, with 19 bases left in between. This CDR3 has 17 residues. Germline V gene lookup returns CDR1 SGHTA and CDR2 FQGNSA. This CDR3 reads CASSFPFGKFGNTEAFF. In DNA form, the CDR3 reads TGTGCCAGCAGCTTTCCTTTTGGCAAGTTTGGAAACACTGAAGCTTTCTTT.

The V and J genes are TRBV30 and TRBJ2-2, with TRBD2 matching over 12 bases. Trimming at V came to 3 bases and at J to 6 bases, leaving 5 bases not matched to a gene. CDR3 length: 15 residues. The germline V gene encodes CDR1 GTSNPN and CDR2 SVGIG (reference sequence). The CDR3 loop reads CAWRRLAGVPGELFF. The CDR3 DNA sequence: TGTGCCTGGAGGCGACTAGCGGGAGTGCCCGGGGAGCTGTTTTTT.

The genes are TRBV19 and TRBJ2-1; D is perhaps TRBD1 or TRBD2 (5 bases each). This CDR3 is built from 11 residues. Germline V gene data show CDR1 as LNHDA and CDR2 as SQIVND (reference sequence). V lost 5 bases and J lost 16, with 15 bases in between. In nucleotides, the CDR3 is TGTGCCAGTAGTCGGGGCGATATTAAATTCTTC. Translating it yields CASSRGDIKFF.

The V and J genes are TRBV7-8 and TRBJ1-6; TRBD1 matches at 7 bases. The CDR3 contains 15 residues. CDR1 and CDR2 from the germline V gene are SGHVS and FQNEAQ. J was trimmed by 10 bases and V by 0 bases; bases with no gene match: 6. The CDR3 nucleotides read TGTGCCAGCAGCTTAGCCCGGACAGGCCAATCACCCCTCCACTTT. Amino acid sequence: CASSLARTGQSPLHF.